This section outlines one T cell receptor (beta chain) sequence together with its context. This clone is judged medium-sized (0.01 to 0.1%). There is no known antigen for this receptor. Base quality data are lacking; no much larger clone is found one base away. CDR1 and CDR2 (SGHAT, FQNNGV) derive from the germline V gene. V is pruned by 2 bases and J by 6 bases, leaving 7 bases of the junction without a gene match. Measured from the cysteine to the phenylalanine, the CDR3 is 15 residues long. Of all the DNA, just the CDR3 is kept, 45 bases in frame from base 1. The data were taken from a study of metastatic and nonmetastatic thyroid tumors (dated by TCRdb to 2020 to 2022). In terms of the full investigation: Repertoires were compared across peripheral blood and tumor or nodule tissue samples from malignant and benign thyroid patients.

The library relied on PCR. Sequencer: Illumina HiSeq 4000. High-throughput sequencing was used to profile the CDR3 region of the TCR beta-chain in every patient. As for the authors' bioinformatics: CDR3 differences across clinicopathological groups were used to build a classifier for discriminating distant-metastatic papillary thyroid cancer patients. Repertoire diversity was assessed with the Shannon index, and tumor-blood repertoire similarity with the Morisita-Horn index. In TCRdb, the public reads were trimmed at Q25 with fastp and aligned with MiXCR, with productive beta chains retained. What appears here as the V and J calls and clone size reflects TCRdb's work, not the paper's. In all, the sample holds roughly 15,000 clones, and more than 10% of those were seen once. Of the sample, about 14% falls within the top ten clones. No treatment had been received by any patient before thyroid surgery. Using T-cell receptor beta sequencing, the study looked back at clinical samples from patients collected from the early 2010s to the late 2010s.

The full study reports these points: In both blood and tumor samples, TCR beta diversity was reported to be significantly higher in malignant tumors than in benign nodules.

The rearrangement joined TRBV11-2 to TRBJ2-1, and 7 junctional nucleotides match TRBD1. What was sequenced was blood. The receptor was isolated from a female donor with papillary thyroid cancer or a benign thyroid nodule (not recorded which). Some clones in this sample may be carry-over from other donors' samples. The CDR3 corresponds to CASSLSTGAFNEQFF. At the DNA level, the sequence is TGTGCCAGCAGCTTAAGTACAGGGGCCTTCAATGAGCAGTTCTTC.